The clone carrying this T cell receptor (beta chain) was counted between two and nine times. The data are from a study of blood T cell repertoires in COVID-19. How the authors handled the data: By means of reference gene primer amplification, nucleated cell counts were estimated. The repertoire was sequenced with immunoSEQ multiplex PCR; TCRdb's copy has only in-frame clones and lacks some. V, J and clone size derive from that table, while D and trimming were established from the DNA sequence. In the table there are roughly 210,000 clones, around 87% of which are singletons. Participant age was roughly 18 to 90 years, and participants resided in roughly 25 US areas. Cohort assignment relied on participant-reported clinical history. The TCR sequence derives from a man aged 30 to 45 in a cohort exposed to, infected with or recovered from COVID-19 (not recorded which). Sequenced: PBMCs or T cells enriched from blood (not recorded which).

The CDR3 bases are TGTGCCAGCTCACCACCTTGGGGGGGGCAGTACTTC. This gives the protein CASSPPWGGQYF. The V call is TRBV18, the J call TRBJ2-7, with 7 bases lining up with TRBD2. J gave up 9 bases and V 0 bases, and 2 bases lay outside the gene matches. This CDR3 has 12 residues. Germline V CDR1 and CDR2: KGHSH, LQKENI.